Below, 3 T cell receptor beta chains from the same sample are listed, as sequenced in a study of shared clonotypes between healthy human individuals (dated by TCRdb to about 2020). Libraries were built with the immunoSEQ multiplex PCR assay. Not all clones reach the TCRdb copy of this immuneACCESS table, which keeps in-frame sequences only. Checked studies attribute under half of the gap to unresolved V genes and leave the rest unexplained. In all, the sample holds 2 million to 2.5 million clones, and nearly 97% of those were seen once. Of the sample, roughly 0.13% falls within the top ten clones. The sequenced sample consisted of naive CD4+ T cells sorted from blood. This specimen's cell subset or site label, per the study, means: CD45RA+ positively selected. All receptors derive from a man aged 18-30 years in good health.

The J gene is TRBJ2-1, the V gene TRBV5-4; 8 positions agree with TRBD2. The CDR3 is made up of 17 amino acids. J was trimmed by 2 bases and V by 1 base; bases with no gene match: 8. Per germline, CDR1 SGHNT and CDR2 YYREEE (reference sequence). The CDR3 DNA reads TGTGCCAGCAGCTTGTCCCTAGCGGGTACCACCTACAATGAGCAGTTCTTC. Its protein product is CASSLSLAGTTYNEQFF.

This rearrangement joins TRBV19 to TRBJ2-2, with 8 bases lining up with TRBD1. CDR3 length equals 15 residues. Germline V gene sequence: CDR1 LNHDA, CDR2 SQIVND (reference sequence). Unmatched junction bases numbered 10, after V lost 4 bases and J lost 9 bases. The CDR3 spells CASSSGQGNLRELFF. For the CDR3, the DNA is TGTGCCAGTAGTAGCGGACAGGGTAATCTAAGGGAGCTGTTTTTT.

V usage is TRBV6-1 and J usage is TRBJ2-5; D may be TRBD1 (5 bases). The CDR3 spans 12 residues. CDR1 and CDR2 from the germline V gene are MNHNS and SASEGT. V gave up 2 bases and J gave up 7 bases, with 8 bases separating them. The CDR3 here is CASSELGLTQYF. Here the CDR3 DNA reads TGTGCCAGCAGTGAATTGGGGCTGACCCAGTACTTC.